What follows are 21 T cell receptor beta chains derived from one specimen sequenced in a study of cytomegalovirus exposure and HLA in healthy donors. In the PCR, 60 Vbeta and 13 Jbeta primers were used. Assay used: immunoSEQ multiplex PCR; TCRdb lists only in-frame clones, some missing. The sample yields 150,000 to 200,000 clones, around 87% seen once. The sequenced sample consisted of PBMCs. The receptor source for this set is a young woman in good health and CMV-seronegative.

The V gene is TRBV10-1, the J gene TRBJ2-1; unclear D gene. CDR1 is WNHNN and CDR2 is SYGVQD in the germline V gene (reference sequence). V was shortened by 0 bases and J by 0 bases, with 6 bases between the two germline ends. This CDR3 contains 15 residues. CDR3 DNA: TGCGCCAGCAGTGAGTCGATGAGCTCCTACAATGAGCAGTTCTTC. Residues: CASSESMSSYNEQFF.

The chain couples TRBV7-9 to TRBJ2-3, with 11 bases fitting TRBD2. Germline lookup yields CDR1 SEHNR and CDR2 FQNEAQ (reference sequence). V dropped 5 bases and J dropped 4; count of bases not matched to a gene: 8. This CDR3 is built from 16 residues. As DNA, the CDR3 is TGTGCCAGCAGCCCCCGACTAGCGGGGTCCGCAGATACGCAGTATTTT. As protein: CASSPRLAGSADTQYF.

This sequence joins TRBV9 and TRBJ2-1, with 11 positions matching TRBD2. V lost 2 bases, J lost 8 bases, and 12 bases stayed unmatched. CDR3 length: 17 amino acids. Germline-derived CDR1 and CDR2 are SGDLS and YYNGEE. Here the CDR3 reads CASSVSVAGGPRDEQFF. The CDR3 DNA follows: TGTGCCAGCAGCGTCTCAGTAGCGGGAGGGCCTCGGGATGAGCAGTTCTTC.

This clone was found once. This chain joins TRBV27 and TRBJ2-6, with a possible D match to TRBD1 (6 bases). In germline, CDR1 is MNHEY, CDR2 SMNVEV (reference sequence). The CDR3 loop spans 15 amino acids. The V gene lost 8 bases and the J gene lost 4 bases, with 15 bases spanning the gap. The CDR3 reads CASSTGLLGANVLTF. Here the CDR3 DNA reads TGTGCCAGCTCAACAGGGCTGTTGGGGGCCAACGTCCTGACTTTC.

The chain carries TRBV6-1 and TRBJ1-5; 8 positions match TRBD1. Germline V gives CDR1 MNHNS, CDR2 SASEGT. This CDR3 spans 15 amino acids. J lost 3 bases, V lost 5 bases, and 6 bases had no gene match. The CDR3 coding sequence is TGTGCCAGCAGTTTTCAGGGGGCCAACAATCAGCCCCAGCATTTT. This encodes CASSFQGANNQPQHF.

This clone was seen more than once but under ten times. This rearrangement joins TRBV4-1 to TRBJ1-6; D may be TRBD1 (5 bases). Germline CDR1 is MGHRA and CDR2 is YSYEKL. This CDR3 region has 17 residues. Trimming cost V 4 bases and J 7 bases, with 20 bases left between them. As DNA, the CDR3 is TGCGCCAGCAGCCCGGGTGCATGGGGGGAGGGGAATTCACCCCTCCACTTT. This gives the protein CASSPGAWGEGNSPLHF.

The chain carries TRBV19 and TRBJ2-1; 9 bases fit TRBD2. CDR1 and CDR2 from the germline V gene are LNHDA and SQIVND (reference sequence). J gave up 16 bases and V 2 bases, and 6 bases lay outside the gene matches. The CDR3 runs 12 residues. CDR3 bases: TGTGCCAGTAGTATAAGTAGCGGGAGTATATTCTTC. Its protein is CASSISSGSIFF.

This chain links TRBV29-1 with TRBJ1-1; a weak D match, TRBD1 (5 bases). The CDR3 loop spans 13 amino acids. The germline gives CDR1 SQVTM, CDR2 ANQGSEA. V dropped 6 bases and J dropped 1 base, with 12 bases sitting between them. This CDR3 is CSVARGGNTEAFF. The CDR3 DNA reads as TGCAGCGTCGCCCGGGGGGGGAACACTGAAGCTTTCTTT. The variable domain in full, with the rest retrieved from reference TRBV29-1 and TRBJ1-1, is SAVISQKPSRDICQRGTSLTIQCQVDSQVTMMFWYRQQPGQSLTLIATANQGSEATYESGFVIDKFPISRPNLTFSTLTVSNMSPEDSSIYLCSVARGGNTEAFFGQGTRLTVV.

The rearrangement joins TRBV11-2 to TRBJ1-1; D unclear. CDR1 is SGHAT and CDR2 is FQNNGV in the germline V gene. This CDR3 is 13 amino acids long. Trimming shortened V by 6 bases and J by 0 bases, and 8 bases separated the two germline ends. In DNA, the CDR3 is TGTGCCAGCAGTTCGAAGCTGAACACTGAAGCTTTCTTT. It specifies CASSSKLNTEAFF.

The V call is TRBV21-1, the J call TRBJ2-3; TRBD2 is taken as the D call from the table, unchecked against the DNA. TRBV21-1 is given as a pseudogene. The CDR3 is 15 residues long. Here the CDR3 reads CASSKSGTSTDTQYF. Written as DNA, the CDR3 is TGTGCCAGCAGCAAATCGGGGACTAGCACAGATACGCAGTATTTT.

The J gene is TRBJ2-2, the V gene TRBV11-3, with 9 nucleotides matching TRBD2. The CDR3 loop spans 15 amino acids. Germline V CDR1 and CDR2: SGHNT, YENEEA. Losses at the gene ends were 7 bases for V and 5 bases for J; bases not matched to a gene: 8. The CDR3: CASMGGLAGTGELFF. The CDR3 coding sequence is TGTGCCAGCATGGGGGGGCTAGCGGGAACCGGGGAGCTGTTTTTT.

Details on this clone: A junction end diverges from the germline sequence, so it may reflect a read error. The genes are TRBV4-1 and TRBJ1-5, with D unresolved. This CDR3 spans 13 amino acids. Germline-derived CDR1 and CDR2 are MGHRA and YSYEKL. The DNA of the CDR3 is TGCGCCAGCAGCCAAGTGAGCAATCGGCCCCAGCATTTT. Its protein product is CASSQVSNRPQHF.

The chain employs TRBV4-1 and TRBJ2-7; maybe TRBD1 (5 bases). From germline, CDR1 is MGHRA and CDR2 YSYEKL. V was clipped by 1 base and J by 0 bases, with 10 bases between them. There are 15 residues in the CDR3. CDR3 protein: CASSQGWGGSYEQYF. The CDR3 DNA sequence: TGCGCCAGCAGCCAAGGCTGGGGCGGCTCCTACGAGCAGTACTTC.

The chain couples TRBV27 to TRBJ2-1; 7 positions agree with TRBD2. The CDR3 is made up of 13 amino acids. Unmatched junction bases numbered 3, after V lost 7 bases and J lost 3 bases. Per germline, CDR1 MNHEY and CDR2 SMNVEV (reference sequence). The CDR3 sequence: CASTGGFYNEQFF. The DNA of the CDR3 is TGTGCCAGCACCGGGGGGTTCTACAATGAGCAGTTCTTC.

CDR3: CASRIDRGQGYTF. CDR3 DNA sequence: TGTGCCAGTAGAATCGACAGGGGGCAAGGCTACACCTTC. This chain uses TRBV19 with TRBJ1-2; the match to TRBD1 covers 10 bases. From germline, CDR1 is LNHDA and CDR2 SQIVND (reference sequence). The ends lost 6 bases at V and 8 bases at J; junction bases unmatched: 6. This CDR3 is 13 amino acids long.

The rearrangement links TRBV5-1 to TRBJ2-5; D ambiguous. The CDR3 totals 12 residues. Germline V CDR1 and CDR2: SGHRS, YFSETQ. V shed 9 bases and J shed 0 bases, with 9 bases lying between them. The CDR3 sequence is CATSVNQETQYF. CDR3 DNA sequence: TGCGCCACTTCAGTAAACCAAGAGACCCAGTACTTC.

The chain has TRBV28 and TRBJ1-3; D is possibly TRBD1 (5 bases). This CDR3 spans 17 amino acids. Germline lookup yields CDR1 MDHEN and CDR2 SYDVKM. With 3 bases removed from V and 8 bases from J, the gap between germline ends came to 23 bases. The CDR3: CASSFLPTERLSDTIYF. The DNA of the CDR3 is TGTGCCAGCAGTTTTTTACCGACAGAGCGACTGTCAGACACCATATATTTT.

The chain's CDR3 is CASRSPSSGTSEAFF. The CDR3 DNA reads TGTGCCAGTAGATCCCCCAGCTCAGGGACATCAGAAGCTTTCTTT. This sequence joins TRBV19 and TRBJ1-1; D is perhaps TRBD1 (6 bases). Germline CDR1 LNHDA, CDR2 SQIVND (reference sequence). V lost 6 bases and J 8 bases, leaving 22 bases between the germline ends. The CDR3 covers 15 residues.

This sequence joins TRBV4-1 and TRBJ2-1; tentative D call: TRBD1 (6 bases). CDR1 and CDR2 from the germline V gene are MGHRA and YSYEKL. V was clipped by 1 base and J by 8 bases, with 24 bases between them. CDR3 length equals 18 residues. The CDR3 reads CASSQVTGGTPITDEQFF. CDR3 bases: TGCGCCAGCAGCCAAGTCACTGGTGGGACACCCATTACAGATGAGCAGTTCTTC.

The V call is TRBV29-1, the J call TRBJ2-3, with D maybe TRBD1 (5 bases). V was cut by 5 bases and J by 3 bases, with 12 bases left in between. The CDR3 is 13 amino acids. The germline V gene encodes CDR1 SQVTM and CDR2 ANQGSEA. The CDR3 reads CSVRGRTTDTQYF. CDR3 DNA sequence: TGCAGCGTTAGGGGCCGGACGACAGATACGCAGTATTTT.

V is TRBV7-2 and J is TRBJ2-3, with 7 bases fitting TRBD2. This CDR3 comprises 16 residues. With 0 bases clipped from V and 4 bases from J, the junction kept 7 bases outside the gene matches. Germline lookup yields CDR1 SGHTA and CDR2 FQGNSA. The CDR3 sequence: CASSLAGGSRSDTQYF. The CDR3 DNA sequence: TGTGCCAGCAGCTTAGCGGGAGGGAGTAGGTCAGATACGCAGTATTTT. The entire variable domain, with the rest obtained from reference TRBV7-2 and TRBJ2-3, is as follows: GAGVSQSPSNKVTEKGKDVELRCDPISGHTALYWYRQSLGQGLEFLIYFQGNSAPDKSGLPSDRFSAERTGGSVSTLTIQRTQQEDSAVYLCASSLAGGSRSDTQYFGPGTRLTVL.